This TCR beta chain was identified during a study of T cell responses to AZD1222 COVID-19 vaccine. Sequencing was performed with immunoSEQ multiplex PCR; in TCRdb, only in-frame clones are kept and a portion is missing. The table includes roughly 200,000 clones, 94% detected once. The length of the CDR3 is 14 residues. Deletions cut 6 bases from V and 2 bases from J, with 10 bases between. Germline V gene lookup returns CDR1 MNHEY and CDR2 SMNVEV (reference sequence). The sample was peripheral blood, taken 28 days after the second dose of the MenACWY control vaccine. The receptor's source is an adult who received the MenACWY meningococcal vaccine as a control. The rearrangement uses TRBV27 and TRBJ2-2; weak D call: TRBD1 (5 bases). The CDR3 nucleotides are TGTGCCAGCAGACCCCAGGGAAACACCGGGGAGCTGTTTTTT. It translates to CASRPQGNTGELFF.